The clone carrying this TCR beta chain was counted once. The participants were between roughly 18 and 100 years old and came from roughly 24 US areas. The sample comes from a study of blood T cell repertoires in COVID-19. Study details: Two negative PCRs, clearance, or symptom resolution had been documented for recovered Cohort 3 donors. The samples span acute and convalescent COVID-19 from the United States, Italy and Spain.

This table comes from immunoSEQ multiplex PCR, and its TCRdb copy is limited to in-frame clones, with some not included. This repertoire shows around 290,000 clones, around 89% found once; its top ten account for under 2.5%. The ends lost 2 bases at V and 5 bases at J; junction bases unmatched: 6. Germline CDR1 LNHNV, CDR2 YYDKDF (reference sequence). The CDR3 is made up of 15 amino acids. Sequencing was done on a sample of PBMCs or T cells enriched from blood (not recorded which). The chain employs TRBV15 and TRBJ2-7; TRBD1 matches at 10 bases. The TCR originated in a woman aged 60 to 75 in a cohort exposed to, infected with or recovered from COVID-19 (not recorded which). Here the CDR3 reads CATSRRGQGIDEQYF. The DNA of the CDR3 is TGTGCCACCAGCAGAAGGGGACAGGGGATCGACGAGCAGTACTTC.